This record concerns one TCR beta chain sequence. The V and J ends lost 6 bases and 8 bases respectively, with 11 bases between them. CDR3 length: 13 residues. A single record per CDR3 protein comes from TCRdb applying MiXCR to the 5' RACE reads. This repertoire shows around 180,000 distinct CDR3 sequences, approximately 18% found once; its top ten account for 3% to 4%. This specimen belongs to a study of T-cell memory formation after mild COVID-19. Study details: TCR clusters were mostly donor specific.

This TCR came from a man aged 18 to 29 who had mild COVID-19 (a few samples of this study predate the infection). Cell type and time point are not known. The sample was PBMCs or a T cell subset sorted from them (not recorded which). The chain couples TRBV12-3 or TRBV12-4 to TRBJ1-6; the D is unclear. This CDR3 is CASSPQRDSPLHF. CDR3 nucleotides: TGTGCCAGCAGCCCCCAGAGGGATTCACCCCTCCACTTT.